This T cell receptor (beta chain) was observed in a study of T cell responses to AZD1222 COVID-19 vaccine. Whole-study results and caveats: Only five to seven individuals given AZD1222 were seropositive at baseline. Compared with day 0, the breadth and depth of the Spike-specific TCR repertoire rose significantly after two doses of AZD1222. Sampling captured repertoires only after the peak T cell response.

Details on this clone: No antigen is known for it.

Clones were read by immunoSEQ multiplex PCR, and TCRdb kept only the in-frame ones, dropping some. In the table there are over 55,000 clones, around four fifths of which are singletons. The CDR3 runs 13 residues. Trimming pared 4 bases from V and 1 base from J, leaving 7 bases between. Germline lookup yields CDR1 SGHDN and CDR2 FVKESK. This rearrangement joins TRBV14 to TRBJ1-1; D remains ambiguous. The TCR was taken from an adult who received the AZD1222 COVID-19 vaccine. This material consisted of peripheral blood, taken 28 days after the second AZD1222 dose. DNA of the CDR3: TGTGCCAGCAGCCGAAACGCGAACACTGAAGCTTTCTTT. The encoded protein is CASSRNANTEAFF.